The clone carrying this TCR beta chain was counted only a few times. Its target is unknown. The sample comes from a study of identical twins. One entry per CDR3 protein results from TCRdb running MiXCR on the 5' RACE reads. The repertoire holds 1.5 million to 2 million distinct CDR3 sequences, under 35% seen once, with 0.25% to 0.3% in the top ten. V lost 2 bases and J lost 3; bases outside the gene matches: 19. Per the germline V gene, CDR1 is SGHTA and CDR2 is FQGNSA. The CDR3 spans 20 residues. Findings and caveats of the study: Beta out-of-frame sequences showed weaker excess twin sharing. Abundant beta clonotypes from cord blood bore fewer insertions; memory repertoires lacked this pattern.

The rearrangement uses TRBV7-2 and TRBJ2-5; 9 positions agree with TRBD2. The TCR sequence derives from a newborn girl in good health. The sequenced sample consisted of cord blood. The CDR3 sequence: CASSLLFGLAGSPLKETQYF. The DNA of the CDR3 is TGTGCCAGCAGCTTATTGTTCGGGCTAGCGGGATCTCCTCTCAAAGAGACCCAGTACTTC.